This TCR beta chain was sequenced in a study of blood T cells in healthy people across ages (dated by TCRdb to between 2014 and 2016). Background for the entire study: Template switching captured roughly one uniquely barcoded TCR beta cDNA molecule per two T cells in model experiments. To avoid experimental bias, donors of different ages were spread randomly across the sequencing lanes. The donors were divided into four age groups: young (average about 16 years), middle-aged (around 37), aged (62) and long-lived (about 80). Age-related changes in TCR beta repertoire diversity were measured in the study by deep sequencing normalized with unique cDNA molecular identifiers. For two donors (one aged 18 to 29 and one aged 80 or older), the study analyzed two additional independent replicas of 1 million unique cDNA reads from the same blood draw.

The roughly 39 donors, aged about 6 to 95 years, were systemically healthy Caucasian individuals from Russia. Around 10 milliliters of peripheral blood were collected from each donor into EDTA-treated Vacutainer tubes. Ficoll-Paque density-gradient centrifugation was used to isolate PBMCs, with at least 6 million per sample. Total RNA, at least 6 micrograms per sample, was extracted from PBMCs with Trizol reagent. The percentages of naive CD45RAhigh/CD27high T cells were determined by flow cytometry on a PBMC aliquot from every donor. Comments on this clonotype: Its antigen has not been determined. Base qualities are not provided; no much larger clone lies one nucleotide away.

The method was 5' RACE. TCRdb records Illumina HiSeq 2500 as the sequencer. The second PCR ran for roughly 7 to 11 cycles and used a J-beta primer mix along with a sample-barcoded 5' primer. A template-switch 5' adaptor carrying 12 random nucleotides introduced a unique molecular identifier onto each TCR beta cDNA molecule. Each sample yielded at least 2.5 million CDR3-containing paired-end reads. All of the RNA was converted into first-strand cDNA using the Mint cDNA synthesis kit, with a TRBC-specific oligonucleotide serving as the primer. After uracil-DNA glycosylase treatment, a first 18-cycle PCR used universal primers M1SS and BC2_uni_R on all cDNA. Per the original workflow: For normalization, 1 million high-quality reads were randomly selected from each sample, with every read carrying a distinct molecular identifier. Reads sharing molecular identifiers were discarded rather than binned into consensus sequences. MiTCR, set to a Q25 quality threshold and the strictest error-elimination algorithm, was used for CDR3 identification, clonotype clustering and error correction. A nonparametric unseen species model with Euler transformation was used to estimate a lower bound on total TCR beta diversity. Starting from the raw public reads, TCRdb applied fastp trimming at Q25, assembled clones with MiXCR and retained in-frame beta chains. Entries are consolidated by CDR3 protein sequence, retaining the most common genes and DNA. TCRdb's processing, not the authors' own work, is the source of the V and J calls. For this sample there are over 500,000 distinct CDR3 sequences; around 52% appear just once. The ten largest clones add up to approximately 15% of the sample.

The junction shows trimming of 7 bases on V and 3 bases on J, plus 12 bases between the germline ends. Including the terminal cysteine and phenylalanine, the CDR3 comprises 12 residues. The only DNA kept is the CDR3, 36 bases in frame from the first base. Based on the germline V gene, the CDR1 and CDR2 sequences are SQVTM and ANQGSEA. What the authors observed across the whole study: Estimates of total diversity based on one million sequenced T cells were regarded as lower bounds and as underestimates. Compared with the aged group, the long-lived group had more naive CD4+ T cells, fewer expanded clones and increased TCR diversity, suggesting age selection. A strong correlation was found between observed TCR beta diversity and the percentage of naive T cells measured by flow cytometry. Because the CMV infection status of the donors was unknown, age-related changes in expanded clonotypes may potentially have been confounded. Observed TCR beta diversity per million T cells fell roughly linearly with age, and a significant reduction was already apparent by age about 38. Because profiling used bulk unsorted PBMCs, naive and antigen-experienced compartments could not be compared conclusively.

The clonotype was recovered from a woman aged 80 or over in good health. The rearrangement combines TRBV29-1 with TRBJ1-1; a tentative D match to TRBD1 spans 5 bases. Sample: blood. The CDR3 here reads CSAGGGDTEAFF. The bases read TGCAGCGCCGGCGGAGGGGACACTGAAGCTTTCTTT.